This T cell receptor beta chain was captured by sequencing in a study of blood T cell repertoires in COVID-19. Study information: T cells, B-cell-depleted T cells, or PBMCs provided the cDNA or gDNA that served as material.

Germline V gene sequence: CDR1 MNHEY, CDR2 SVGAGI. This CDR3 has 14 amino acids. The junction had 3 bases not matched to a gene; V was cut back by 5 bases and J by 2 bases. TCRdb keeps only in-frame clones here, not all; method: immunoSEQ multiplex PCR. The top ten clones hold roughly 7.8% of a sample with over 300,000 clones, almost 85% of them seen once. V gene TRBV6-5 combines with J gene TRBJ1-3; 7 bases agree with TRBD1. Specimen: peripheral blood. The source is a human donor in a cohort sampled during active COVID-19. The CDR3 bases are TGTGCCAGCAGTCGACAGGGAACTGGAAACACCATATATTTT. The encoded protein is CASSRQGTGNTIYF.